This T cell receptor (beta chain) was observed in a study of technical replicates of blood from several donors. In this sample, this clone turned up a few times. The repertoire was sequenced with immunoSEQ multiplex PCR; TCRdb's copy has only in-frame clones and lacks some. The repertoire consists of approximately 45,000 clones, with about 96% occurring once and the leading ten covering approximately 0.35%. Germline values: CDR1 SNHLY, CDR2 FYNNEI. The V and J ends lost 11 bases and 6 bases, in that order; junction bases with no gene match: 3. The CDR3 totals 11 residues. The rearrangement joins TRBV2 to TRBJ1-2; 10 positions match TRBD1. What was sequenced was T cells isolated from PBMCs. This receptor was taken from a human donor in good health. CDR3 loop: CAGQGVDGYTF. In nucleotides, the CDR3 is TGTGCCGGACAGGGGGTAGATGGCTACACCTTC.